This T cell receptor beta chain was recovered during a study of STAT3 mutations in large granular lymphocyte leukemia. Study background: Roughly half of the longitudinally sequenced T-LGLL patients carried detectable canonical activating STAT3 mutations.

Study-level results: Samples missed the first appearance of the clone. All newly emerging clones after therapy were STAT3 wild type. A small but highly pathogenic clone may have been missed. In T-cell large granular lymphocyte leukemia, about half of patients showed multiple immunodominant subclonotypes.

To note about this clone: Its antigen is still unknown.

Sequenced by immunoSEQ multiplex PCR; TCRdb stores in-frame clones only, minus some. The repertoire consists of 35,000 to 50,000 clones, with about three quarters occurring once and the leading ten covering approximately 0.41%. This receptor was taken from a human donor with T large granular lymphocyte leukemia. Some clones in this sample may be carry-over from other donors' samples. Source material: PBMCs.

CDR3 sequence reads: CASSPDRVGYNEQFF. The DNA for the CDR3 is TGCGCCAGCAGCCCGGACAGGGTGGGATACAATGAGCAGTTCTTC. This rearrangement joins TRBV5-1 to TRBJ2-1; 8 bases are shared with TRBD1. V was pared by 4 bases and J by 4 bases, with 7 bases of the junction left unmatched. The CDR3 totals 15 residues. Germline V gives CDR1 SGHRS, CDR2 YFSETQ.